The present entry profiles one T cell receptor (beta chain) with its context. This clonotype was seen at least ten times. Its antigen target is currently unknown. No much larger clone is present one base from it, and per-base qualities are unavailable. In the germline V gene, CDR1 corresponds to SNHLY and CDR2 to FYNNEI. The CDR3 runs 15 amino acids, cysteine and phenylalanine included. Only the CDR3 DNA is retained, 45 bases long and in frame from the first base. Relative to germline, V is missing 5 bases and J is missing 8 bases, with 10 bases of the junction outside any gene match. The method was PCR. TCRdb lists the instrument as Illumina HiSeq 2000. TCRdb reran the public reads through fastp at Q25 and MiXCR, keeping productive beta chains. Rows are combined by CDR3 protein, so each entry shows the most common genes and DNA. The sample table contains about 85,000 distinct CDR3 sequences; only one count was recorded for roughly 52% of them. The ten largest clones add up to around 10% of the sample.

These data originate in a study of CDR3 diversity in severe acne (dated by TCRdb to the late 2010s). The sequence was collected from a male donor in good health, serving as a control. Sequencing used blood. The chain is assembled from TRBV2 and TRBJ1-2, with TRBD1 identical over 11 junction bases. The CDR3 has the sequence CASSRPGQGGEGYTF. The DNA is TGTGCCAGCAGTCGTCCGGGACAGGGGGGGGAAGGCTACACCTTC.